These 29 T cell receptor beta chains originate from one sample sequenced in a study of OX40 agonist ivuxolimab in advanced cancers. Repertoires were generated with immunoSEQ multiplex PCR, while TCRdb's copy carries only in-frame clones and drops some. The sample yields 21,000 or so clones, 65% to 80% seen once. Sequencing was performed on CD4+ or CD8+ T cells sorted from blood, taken in a trial of the OX40 agonist ivuxolimab. These receptors were collected from an adult with an advanced solid tumor such as melanoma, head and neck, liver or kidney cancer.

This clone was detected only once. This rearrangement joins TRBV5-1 to TRBJ1-2; 8 nucleotides match TRBD1. The germline V gene has CDR1 SGHRS and CDR2 YFSETQ. The J segment lost 6 bases and the V segment lost 4 bases, leaving 11 bases of the junction unmatched. This CDR3 spans 15 amino acids. The CDR3, as DNA: TGCGCCAGCAGCCCTGGACAGGGAAGGGCGAATGGCTACACCTTC. Translating gives CASSPGQGRANGYTF.

This rearrangement joins TRBV6-6 to TRBJ1-1; D gene ambiguous. Trimming pared 2 bases from V and 5 bases from J, leaving 12 bases between. The germline CDR1 and CDR2 sequences are MNHNY and SVGAGI (reference sequence). This CDR3 has 14 amino acids. The CDR3 DNA follows: TGTGCCAGCAGTTACCCTCAGTCCCAAACTGAAGCTTTCTTT. Protein: CASSYPQSQTEAFF.

V and J are TRBV11-2 and TRBJ1-5; D remains ambiguous. V shed 4 bases and J shed 4 bases, with 14 bases lying between them. The CDR3 extends over 15 amino acids. Germline V CDR1 and CDR2: SGHAT, FQNNGV. CDR3 sequence reads: CASSSEMNRNQPQHF. For the CDR3, the DNA is TGTGCCAGCAGCTCAGAGATGAATAGAAATCAGCCCCAGCATTTT.

The chain uses TRBV7-3 and TRBJ1-1, with TRBD1 as a possible D gene (5 bases). CDR1 and CDR2 from the germline V gene are SGHTA and FQGTGA. This CDR3 has 13 residues. V was clipped by 5 bases and J by 6 bases, with 13 bases between them. The DNA of the CDR3 is TGTGCCAGCAGCCGTCTCCAGGGAGCTGAAGCTTTCTTT. This gives the protein CASSRLQGAEAFF.

This chain links TRBV2 with TRBJ2-5; a possible D gene is TRBD1 (6 bases). The V gene lost 6 bases and the J gene lost 5 bases, with 13 bases spanning the gap. The CDR3 is 13 residues long. Germline values: CDR1 SNHLY, CDR2 FYNNEI. The CDR3 bases are TGTGCCAGCAGGAGGGACACCGAGGAGACCCAGTACTTC. Protein: CASRRDTEETQYF.

This clone was detected a few times. V and J are TRBV9 and TRBJ1-3; D unclear. The CDR3 is 17 amino acids. Trimming removed 4 bases at V and 0 bases at J, with 17 bases between. CDR1 is SGDLS and CDR2 is YYNGEE in the germline V gene. CDR3 residues: CASSWSLSADSGNTIYF. CDR3 DNA: TGTGCCAGCAGCTGGAGTTTGAGCGCTGACTCTGGAAACACCATATATTTT.

This clone has a handful of counts. This chain joins TRBV10-3 and TRBJ1-5; no definite D call. The CDR3 runs to 11 residues. Germline assignment: CDR1 ENHRY and CDR2 SYGVKD. Trimming stripped 2 bases from V and 8 bases from J, with 4 bases between. CDR3 loop: CAISEGEPQHF. The CDR3 nucleotides are TGTGCCATCAGTGAGGGTGAGCCCCAGCATTTT.

The CDR3 is CASSFDRGDYGYTF. As DNA, the CDR3 is TGTGCCAGTAGTTTCGACAGGGGGGACTATGGCTACACCTTC. The rearrangement uses TRBV19 and TRBJ1-2, with 9 positions matching TRBD1. Germline CDR1 LNHDA, CDR2 SQIVND (reference sequence). The CDR3 is made up of 14 amino acids. V lost 5 bases and J lost 3; bases outside the gene matches: 4.

The V and J genes are TRBV30 and TRBJ1-4, with 12 nucleotides matching TRBD1. V lost 2 bases to trimming and J lost 6 bases; unmatched junction nucleotides: 4. The CDR3 has 15 residues. Germline CDR1 GTSNPN, CDR2 SVGIG (reference sequence). DNA for the CDR3: TGTGCCTGGAGTAAGGGACAGGGGGCGGATGAAAAACTGTTTTTT. Translated: CAWSKGQGADEKLFF.

The rearrangement links TRBV28 to TRBJ1-3; 7 bases are shared with TRBD1. The CDR3 is made up of 17 amino acids. The J segment lost 0 bases and the V segment lost 8 bases, leaving 13 bases of the junction unmatched. The germline CDR1 and CDR2 sequences are MDHEN and SYDVKM. Here the CDR3 DNA reads TGTGCCAGCTTGGGGGGGACAGTCCTTAGCTCTGGAAACACCATATATTTT. This encodes CASLGGTVLSSGNTIYF.

This clone has just one count. The J gene is TRBJ2-2, the V gene TRBV15, with TRBD1 matching over 7 bases. Germline V lookup: CDR1 LNHNV, CDR2 YYDKDF (reference sequence). V shed 5 bases, J shed 4 bases, and the junction held 7 bases outside the gene matches. This CDR3 comprises 15 residues. For the CDR3, the DNA is TGTGCCACCAGCCTAAAACACAGGGGCACCGGGGAGCTGTTTTTT. Its translation: CATSLKHRGTGELFF. Full variable domain (rest looked up from reference TRBV15 and TRBJ2-2): DAMVIQNPRYQVTQFGKPVTLSCSQTLNHNVMYWYQQKSSQAPKLLFHYYDKDFNNEADTPDNFQSRRPNTSFCFLDIRSPGLGDTAMYLCATSLKHRGTGELFFGEGSRLTVL.

V and J are TRBV2 and TRBJ2-1; D remains ambiguous. The germline gives CDR1 SNHLY, CDR2 FYNNEI. V shed 2 bases and J shed 6 bases, with 8 bases lying between them. The CDR3 loop spans 13 amino acids. The DNA for the CDR3 is TGTGCCAGCAGTGAAAGGCAGTCCAATGAGCAGTTCTTC. Its protein product is CASSERQSNEQFF.

CDR3 bases: TGTGCCAGCAGCCAGGGTTACCGGAGTTACGAGCAGTACTTC. Protein product: CASSQGYRSYEQYF. The rearrangement links TRBV7-2 to TRBJ2-7, with a possible D match to TRBD1 (5 bases). V lost 5 bases, J lost 4 bases, and 15 bases lay in between. The CDR3 loop spans 14 amino acids. The germline V gene has CDR1 SGHTA and CDR2 FQGNSA.

The chain has TRBV11-2 and TRBJ1-4; D is unclear. The CDR3 is 16 amino acids. Germline CDR1 and CDR2: SGHAT and FQNNGV. Trimming removed 4 bases at V and 0 bases at J, with 12 bases between. The CDR3 bases are TGTGCCAGCAGCTCCCTCGAGGGTGCAACTAATGAAAAACTGTTTTTT. Encoded protein: CASSSLEGATNEKLFF.

V usage is TRBV19 and J usage is TRBJ1-1; the D is unclear. Germline V gene sequence: CDR1 LNHDA, CDR2 SQIVND (reference sequence). This CDR3 is built from 11 residues. Trimming removed 9 bases at V and 4 bases at J, with 9 bases between. The CDR3 coding sequence is TGTGCCAGCCGGATCGGCACTGAAGCTTTCTTT. Protein sequence: CASRIGTEAFF.

This clone was observed a few times. This chain uses TRBV2 with TRBJ2-1, with a weak D call TRBD1 (5 bases). CDR1 and CDR2 (germline): SNHLY, FYNNEI. Trimming removed 4 bases from V and 9 bases from J, with 13 bases in between. This CDR3 is built from 13 residues. The CDR3 coding sequence is TGTGCCAGCAGTGTTGCAGGGTCTGGTGAGCAGTTCTTC. Encoded protein: CASSVAGSGEQFF.

The chain combines TRBV7-3 with TRBJ1-2; D gene unclear. From germline, CDR1 is SGHTA and CDR2 FQGTGA. CDR3 length: 15 residues. Trimming took off 6 bases at V and 0 bases at J, with 14 bases between the two ends. CDR3 coding DNA: TGTGCCAGCAGTCCTACACCAATTGCTAACTATGGCTACACCTTC. Translated, it gives CASSPTPIANYGYTF. The whole variable domain, filled in from reference TRBV7-3 and TRBJ1-2, reads GAGVSQTPSNKVTEKGKYVELRCDPISGHTALYWYRQSLGQGPEFLIYFQGTGAADDSGLPNDRFFAVRPEGSVSTLKIQRTERGDSAVYLCASSPTPIANYGYTFGSGTRLTVV.

V is TRBV7-9 and J is TRBJ2-1, with D tentatively TRBD2 (7 bases). Between the trimmed V and J ends, which lost 5 bases and 7 bases, there was a span of 21 bases. Germline V gives CDR1 SEHNR, CDR2 FQNEAQ (reference sequence). This CDR3 is built from 16 residues. The CDR3 sequence: CASSRKLARDMNEQFF. The DNA of the CDR3 is TGTGCCAGCAGCAGAAAACTAGCGAGGGACATGAATGAGCAGTTCTTC.

This clone is large in the sample. This chain joins TRBV6-1 and TRBJ1-3; D unresolved. The length of the CDR3 is 15 residues. CDR1 and CDR2 (germline): MNHNS, SASEGT. Trimming took off 2 bases at V and 0 bases at J, with 8 bases between the two ends. The CDR3 loop reads CASSEIYYSGNTIYF. CDR3 DNA sequence: TGTGCCAGCAGTGAAATATACTACTCTGGAAACACCATATATTTT.

The gene calls are TRBV7-9 and TRBJ2-2, with 11 bases that match TRBD2. The CDR3 has 15 residues. Germline trimming cut 5 bases from V and 5 bases from J; bases unmatched to any gene: 4. CDR1 and CDR2 from the germline V gene are SEHNR and FQNEAQ (reference sequence). The CDR3 here is CASSPRLAGTGELFF. In DNA form, the CDR3 reads TGTGCCAGCAGCCCTCGACTAGCGGGGACCGGGGAGCTGTTTTTT.

The chain recombines TRBV19 with TRBJ2-1; the match to TRBD2 covers 11 bases. Germline V gives CDR1 LNHDA, CDR2 SQIVND (reference sequence). J lost 7 bases, V lost 5 bases, and 7 bases had no gene match. There are 15 residues in the CDR3. The CDR3 nucleotides read TGTGCCAGTAGTTTCCTAGCGGGGGGACAGAATGAGCAGTTCTTC. It codes for CASSFLAGGQNEQFF.

This clone was detected a few times. V is TRBV6-6 and J is TRBJ1-3, with 7 nucleotides matching TRBD1. Germline V CDR1 and CDR2: MNHNY, SVGAGI (reference sequence). Germline trimming cut 6 bases from V and 6 bases from J; bases unmatched to any gene: 5. CDR3 length equals 13 residues. The CDR3 here is CASSLTGTNTIYF. In nucleotides, the CDR3 is TGTGCCAGCAGCCTGACAGGGACAAACACCATATATTTT.

This sequence joins TRBV7-8 and TRBJ2-3, with 8 bases that match TRBD2. The germline gives CDR1 SGHVS, CDR2 FQNEAQ. The length of the CDR3 is 17 residues. Germline trimming cut 7 bases from V and 0 bases from J; bases unmatched to any gene: 12. This chain's CDR3 is CASTRGSAGGSTDTQYF. The CDR3 DNA reads TGTGCCAGCACCCGTGGGAGTGCGGGGGGAAGCACAGATACGCAGTATTTT. Based on the CDR3 plus reference TRBV7-8 and TRBJ2-3, the full variable domain is GAGVSQSPRYKVAKRGQDVALRCDPISGHVSLFWYQQALGQGPEFLTYFQNEAQLDKSGLPSDRFFAERPEGSVSTLKIQRTQQEDSAVYLCASTRGSAGGSTDTQYFGPGTRLTVL.

V is TRBV19 and J is TRBJ2-7, with unresolved D. The V end lost 3 bases, the J end lost 2 bases, and 14 bases lay between the germline ends. The CDR3 is 15 residues long. CDR1 and CDR2 from the germline V gene are LNHDA and SQIVND (reference sequence). CDR3 region: CASSIESGTAYEQYF. The CDR3, as DNA: TGTGCCAGTAGTATCGAATCCGGCACAGCCTACGAGCAGTACTTC.

The V and J genes are TRBV6-6 and TRBJ1-2, with unresolved D. The germline CDR1 and CDR2 sequences are MNHNY and SVGAGI (reference sequence). V was pared by 4 bases and J by 8 bases, with 14 bases between. The CDR3 has 13 residues. The CDR3 reads CASSSDPKGGYTF. The CDR3 DNA sequence: TGTGCCAGCAGTTCCGACCCGAAAGGAGGCTACACCTTC.

J is TRBJ2-7 and V is TRBV9, with D hard to call. Germline V lookup: CDR1 SGDLS, CDR2 YYNGEE. The CDR3 extends over 13 amino acids. Trimming stripped 0 bases from V and 2 bases from J, with 6 bases between. The CDR3 DNA sequence: TGTGCCAGCAGCGTAGGCCCGACCTACGAGCAGTACTTC. It translates to CASSVGPTYEQYF.

The rearrangement uses TRBV7-9 and TRBJ1-2; the D gene is possibly TRBD1 (5 bases). Trimming pared 1 base from V and 6 bases from J, leaving 12 bases between. Germline-derived CDR1 and CDR2 are SEHNR and FQNEAQ (reference sequence). This CDR3 region has 14 residues. The CDR3 DNA follows: TGTGCCAGCAGCTTAGGTGGGCAGGGCCATGGCTACACCTTC. It encodes CASSLGGQGHGYTF.

The rearrangement joins TRBV12-5 to TRBJ2-3; D is undetermined. CDR3 size: 16 residues. Germline assignment: CDR1 LGHNT and CDR2 FRNRAP. V lost 2 bases to trimming and J lost 1 base, with 13 bases between them. The CDR3 nucleotides are TGTGCTAGTGGTTTGCCTCACCCATCCCGCACAGATACGCAGTATTTT. It encodes CASGLPHPSRTDTQYF.

This chain joins TRBV11-2 and TRBJ1-1; 8 bases match TRBD1. The CDR3 spans 17 residues. Germline V lookup: CDR1 SGHAT, CDR2 FQNNGV. V shed 4 bases and J 1 base; nucleotides not matched to a gene: 11. In nucleotides, the CDR3 is TGTGCCAGCAGCTCAGCCAGGACAGGGTTTACGAACACTGAAGCTTTCTTT. It translates to CASSSARTGFTNTEAFF. Variable domain in full (rest from reference TRBV11-2 and TRBJ1-1): EAGVAQSPRYKIIEKRQSVAFWCNPISGHATLYWYQQILGQGPKLLIQFQNNGVVDDSQLPKDRFSAERLKGVDSTLKIQPAKLEDSAVYLCASSSARTGFTNTEAFFGQGTRLTVV.